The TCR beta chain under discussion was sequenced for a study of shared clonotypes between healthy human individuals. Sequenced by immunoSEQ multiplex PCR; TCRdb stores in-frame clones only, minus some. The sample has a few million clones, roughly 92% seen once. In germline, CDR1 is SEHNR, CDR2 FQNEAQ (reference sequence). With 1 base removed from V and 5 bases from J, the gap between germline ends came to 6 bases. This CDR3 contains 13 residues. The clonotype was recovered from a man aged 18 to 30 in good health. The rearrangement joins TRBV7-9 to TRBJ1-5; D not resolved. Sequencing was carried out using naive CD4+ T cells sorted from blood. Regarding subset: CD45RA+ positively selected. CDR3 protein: CASSLGPDQPQHF. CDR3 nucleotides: TGTGCCAGCAGCTTAGGTCCTGATCAGCCCCAGCATTTT.